These T cell receptor beta chains were read from a single sample in a study of OX40 agonist ivuxolimab in advanced cancers. Only in-frame clones appear in the TCRdb table, and some are missing; sequencing was by immunoSEQ multiplex PCR. The sample records 70,000 or so clones, more than 70% being singletons. The sequences come from CD4+ or CD8+ T cells sorted from blood, collected in a trial of the OX40 agonist ivuxolimab. These receptors all stem from an adult with an advanced solid tumor such as melanoma, head and neck, liver or kidney cancer. The CDR3 runs from the conserved cysteine through the conserved F or W. D genes are given only for firm matches. Only some rows state a clone size, as once, few, many or a class for expanded clones.

DNA	CDR3	V	J	size	D
TGTGCCAGCAGCTTAGTAGCGGGGGGGCGGTCGCAGTACTTC	CASSLVAGGRSQYF	TRBV7-2	TRBJ2-7	.	TRBD2
TGTGCCAGCAGCCTTCGACAGGGGCCCTATAATTCACCCCTCCACTTT	CASSLRQGPYNSPLHF	TRBV5-4	TRBJ1-6	.	TRBD1
TGTGCCAGCAGCTTGGGGGCGGCCCGTGGGCCCCAGCATTTT	CASSLGAARGPQHF	TRBV5-6	TRBJ1-5	.	.
TGTGCCATCAGTGAGACCGAAGGAGGGGGGGCGCTGGGAGCTTTCTTT	CAISETEGGGALGAFF	TRBV10-3	TRBJ1-1	.	.
TGTGCCAGCAGCAGGGGTGCCGGGGAGCTGTTTTTT	CASSRGAGELFF	TRBV7-3	TRBJ2-2	.	.
TGTGCCAGCCAAAGGGGATATAATTCACCCCTCCACTTT	CASQRGYNSPLHF	TRBV30	TRBJ1-6	.	.
TGCAGCGTTGAGACAGGAAGAGCTAACTATGGCTACACCTTC	CSVETGRANYGYTF	TRBV29-1	TRBJ1-2	few	.
TGTGCCAGCAGTTACGGGGCTGGCTATGGCTACACCTTC	CASSYGAGYGYTF	TRBV6-5	TRBJ1-2	.	.
TGTGCCAGTAGTATTGGGGATTATAGCAATCAGCCCCAGCATTTT	CASSIGDYSNQPQHF	TRBV19	TRBJ1-5	few	.
TGTGCCAGTAGTCGGACAGGGAGCTCCTACGAGCAGTACTTC	CASSRTGSSYEQYF	TRBV19	TRBJ2-7	.	TRBD1
TGCGCCAGCCGTTTTACCGGGACAGGGGGCGCGGGCACCTTC	CASRFTGTGGAGTF	TRBV5-1	TRBJ1-2	.	TRBD1
TGTGCCAGCAGCTTAGGCGGGGGGCCTCTGGAGACCCAGTACTTC	CASSLGGGPLETQYF	TRBV7-6	TRBJ2-5	.	TRBD2
TGTGCCAGCAGTTTATTGGGACCGGACAATCAGCCCCAGCATTTT	CASSLLGPDNQPQHF	TRBV28	TRBJ1-5	few	.
TGTGCCAGCAGTAGGGGACAGGGCTATGGCTACACCTTC	CASSRGQGYGYTF	TRBV5-8	TRBJ1-2	.	TRBD1
TGTGCCAGCAGCCCCGGGTCACGGCGGGACACCGGGGAGCTGTTTTTT	CASSPGSRRDTGELFF	TRBV5-6	TRBJ2-2	.	.
TGTGCCAGCTCACCGGGGGCAGCCTATAATTCACCCCTCCACTTT	CASSPGAAYNSPLHF	TRBV18	TRBJ1-6	.	.
TGTGCTAGTGGTTCGGGACTTAACTACGAGCAGTACTTC	CASGSGLNYEQYF	TRBV12-5	TRBJ2-7	.	.
TGTGCCAGCAGCTTAGTGGGGAGGCCCACCGAGCAGTACTTC	CASSLVGRPTEQYF	TRBV7-9	TRBJ2-7	.	.
TGTGCCAGCAGCTTAAGCGGGTTCAACTACGAGCAGTACTTC	CASSLSGFNYEQYF	TRBV7-2	TRBJ2-7	.	.
TGTGCCTGGAGTGTATCGGCAGGGATGGGCACTGAAGCTTTCTTT	CAWSVSAGMGTEAFF	TRBV30	TRBJ1-1	.	.
TGTGCCAGAAGCCCGGGACAGGGGTCGGTCTATGGCTACACCTTC	CARSPGQGSVYGYTF	TRBV7-5	TRBJ1-2	once	.
TGTGCCAGCAGTGAACAGACCGGTAATCGGGAGACCCAGTACTTC	CASSEQTGNRETQYF	TRBV2	TRBJ2-5	few	.
TGTGCCAGCAGCTTAGGTCGCCAGGCCTCGTGGAATTCACCCCTCCACTTT	CASSLGRQASWNSPLHF	TRBV7-2	TRBJ1-6	.	.
TGTGCCAGCATCGACAGGGGAAGCACAGATACGCAGTATTTT	CASIDRGSTDTQYF	TRBV6-5	TRBJ2-3	.	TRBD1
TGTGCCAGTAGTCAGGGACAGGGGGCCTTTAGCAATCAGCCCCAGCATTTT	CASSQGQGAFSNQPQHF	TRBV19	TRBJ1-5	.	TRBD1
TGTGCCAGCAGCCCCAGGGAAGGCAATTCACCCCTCCACTTT	CASSPREGNSPLHF	TRBV7-2	TRBJ1-6	.	.
TGTGCCTGGAGTGTACAGTCGGGGACAGTGTATGGCTACACCTTC	CAWSVQSGTVYGYTF	TRBV30	TRBJ1-2	once	TRBD1
TGTGCCAGTACCCTCGACAGACGCACAGATACGCAGTATTTT	CASTLDRRTDTQYF	TRBV19	TRBJ2-3	few	.
TGTGCCATCAGTGAGGGACAGTCGGGCTCACCCCTCCACTTT	CAISEGQSGSPLHF	TRBV10-3	TRBJ1-6	.	.
TGTGCCAGCAGTTTTTCTGGACAGCAAGAGACCCAGTACTTC	CASSFSGQQETQYF	TRBV27	TRBJ2-5	.	.
TGTGCCAGCAGTTACAGGACGGAGAACACTGAAGCTTTCTTT	CASSYRTENTEAFF	TRBV6-5	TRBJ1-1	.	.
TGTGCCAGCTCACCACAGATTACCTACGAGCAGTACTTC	CASSPQITYEQYF	TRBV18	TRBJ2-7	few	.
TGTGCCAGCAGTGGGCTCGGGGTCGTGGATGAGCAGTTCTTC	CASSGLGVVDEQFF	TRBV2	TRBJ2-1	.	.
TGTGCCAGCAGCCCCGCCGCCAGAACACCCTACAATGAGCAGTTCTTC	CASSPAARTPYNEQFF	TRBV7-3	TRBJ2-1	.	.
TGTGCCAGCAGTCCCCGGGCCTTCGGTGCCGAGCAGTACTTC	CASSPRAFGAEQYF	TRBV27	TRBJ2-7	.	.
TGCAGCGTTGGGACAGGGGCTGGGGCCAACGTCCTGACTTTC	CSVGTGAGANVLTF	TRBV29-1	TRBJ2-6	.	TRBD1
TGTGCCAGCAGTGCACAGGGAGGGGAGACCCAGTACTTC	CASSAQGGETQYF	TRBV25-1	TRBJ2-5	.	.
TGTGCCAGCAGCTTAGCCCGCAGGGGGAGAGCTGGAAACACCATATATTTT	CASSLARRGRAGNTIYF	TRBV7-2	TRBJ1-3	few	TRBD1
TGTGCCAGCAGCTTAGCACCTGAAAAACTGTTTTTT	CASSLAPEKLFF	TRBV7-2	TRBJ1-4	.	.